This T cell receptor (beta chain) was captured in a study of blood T cell repertoires in COVID-19. Turning to the study itself: Acute-phase and convalescent COVID-19 samples originated in the United States, Italy and Spain. Sources were T cells, B-cell-depleted T cells, or PBMCs; the material itself was cDNA or gDNA.

Trimming at V came to 4 bases and at J to 3 bases, leaving 8 bases not matched to a gene. The CDR3 contains 16 residues. Germline V gene sequence: CDR1 MNHEY, CDR2 SMNVEV (reference sequence). Per the study methods: How many nucleated cells were present was estimated from reference gene primer amplification. The protocol was immunoSEQ multiplex PCR, while the TCRdb copy is restricted to in-frame clones and leaves out a portion. The V and J calls and clone size are taken from that table; D and trimming were inferred from the DNA. The sample lists about 480,000 clones, 88% occurring once. This clone has only one observation. Participant-reported clinical history was the basis for cohort assignment.

The TCR was taken from a woman aged 40 to 50 who had recovered from COVID-19. Source material: PBMCs or T cells enriched from blood (not recorded which). The chain employs TRBV27 and TRBJ1-5, with TRBD1 matching 8 bases. The CDR3 sequence is CASSSWAGQVNQPQHF. The CDR3 region has the DNA TGTGCCAGCAGTTCCTGGGCGGGACAGGTCAATCAGCCCCAGCATTTT.